This T cell receptor beta chain stems from a study of blood T cell repertoires in COVID-19. Study-level background: PBMCs, B-cell-depleted T cells, or T cells were the source of the cDNA or gDNA that made up the material.

V was clipped by 1 base and J by 6 bases; unmatched bases: 7. This CDR3 region has 15 residues. Germline lookup yields CDR1 SNHLY and CDR2 FYNNEI. The protocol was immunoSEQ multiplex PCR, while the TCRdb copy is restricted to in-frame clones and leaves out a portion. The data contain under 45,000 clones, roughly 80% of them singletons. The specimen sequenced was peripheral blood. The chain has TRBV2 and TRBJ2-7, with TRBD2 matching over 9 bases. The sequence was obtained from a woman between 70 and 85 years old with acute or convalescent COVID-19. The CDR3 region has the DNA TGTGCCAGCAGTGAAGGTAGCGGGGGTTACGGCGAGCAGTACTTC. It specifies CASSEGSGGYGEQYF. The whole variable domain, remainder taken from reference TRBV2 and TRBJ2-7, is EPEVTQTPSHQVTQMGQEVILRCVPISNHLYFYWYRQILGQKVEFLVSFYNNEISEKSEIFDDQFSVERPDGSNFTLKIRSTKLEDSAMYFCASSEGSGGYGEQYFGPGTRLTVT.